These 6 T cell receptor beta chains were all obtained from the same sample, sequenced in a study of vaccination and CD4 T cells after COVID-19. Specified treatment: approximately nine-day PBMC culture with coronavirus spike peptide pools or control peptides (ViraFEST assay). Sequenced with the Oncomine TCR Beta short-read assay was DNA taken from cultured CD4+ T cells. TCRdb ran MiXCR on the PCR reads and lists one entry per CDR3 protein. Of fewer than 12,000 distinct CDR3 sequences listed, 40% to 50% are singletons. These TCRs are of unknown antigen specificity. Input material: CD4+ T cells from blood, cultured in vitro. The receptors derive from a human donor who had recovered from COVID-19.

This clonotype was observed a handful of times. The DNA for the CDR3 is TGTGCCAGCAGCTTAGAAGCGGCAAATGAGCAGTTCTTC. Amino acid sequence: CASSLEAANEQFF. The chain joins TRBV7-9 to TRBJ2-1; a possible D gene is TRBD2 (5 bases). Germline V gene data show CDR1 as SEHNR and CDR2 as FQNEAQ (reference sequence). Trimming cost V 1 base and J 7 bases, with 8 bases left between them. The CDR3 is 13 residues long.

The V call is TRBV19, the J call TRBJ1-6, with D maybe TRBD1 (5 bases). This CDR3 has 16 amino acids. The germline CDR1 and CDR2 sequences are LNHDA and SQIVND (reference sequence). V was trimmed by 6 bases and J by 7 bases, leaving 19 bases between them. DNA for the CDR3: TGTGCCAGTAGGCCATTCCGCGGGCAGGGCAATTCACCCCTCCACTTT. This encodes CASRPFRGQGNSPLHF.

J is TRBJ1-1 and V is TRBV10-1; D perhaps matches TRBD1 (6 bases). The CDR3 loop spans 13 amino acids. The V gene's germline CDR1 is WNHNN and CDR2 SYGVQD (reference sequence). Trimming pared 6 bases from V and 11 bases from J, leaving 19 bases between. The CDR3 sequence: CASSEQGRGRAFF. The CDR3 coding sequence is TGCGCCAGCAGCGAACAGGGTAGGGGAAGGGCTTTCTTT.

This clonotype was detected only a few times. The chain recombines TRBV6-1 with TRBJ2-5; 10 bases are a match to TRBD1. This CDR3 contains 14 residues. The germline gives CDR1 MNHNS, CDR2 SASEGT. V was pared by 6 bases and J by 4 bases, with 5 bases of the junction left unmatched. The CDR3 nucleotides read TGTGCCAGCAGGGCCGGGACAGGGGTAGAGACCCAGTACTTC. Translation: CASRAGTGVETQYF.

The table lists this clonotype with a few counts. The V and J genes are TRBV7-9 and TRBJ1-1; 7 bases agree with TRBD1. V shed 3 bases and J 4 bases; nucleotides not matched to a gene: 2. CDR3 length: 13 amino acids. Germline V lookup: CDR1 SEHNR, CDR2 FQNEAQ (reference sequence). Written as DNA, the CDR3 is TGTGCCAGCAGCTTGGGGACAGTCACTGAAGCTTTCTTT. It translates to CASSLGTVTEAFF.

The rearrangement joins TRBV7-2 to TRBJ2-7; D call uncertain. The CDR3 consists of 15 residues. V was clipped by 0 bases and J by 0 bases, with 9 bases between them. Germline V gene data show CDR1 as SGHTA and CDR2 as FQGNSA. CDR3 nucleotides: TGTGCCAGCAGCTTAGCACCGGTGGGCTCCTACGAGCAGTACTTC. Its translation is CASSLAPVGSYEQYF.